This T cell receptor (beta chain) was documented in a study of blood T cells in healthy people across ages. This clonotype showed up many times. Combining a sample-barcoded 5' primer with a J-beta primer mix, a second PCR ran for roughly 6 to 11 cycles. A single record per CDR3 protein comes from TCRdb applying MiXCR to the 5' RACE reads. The table lists hundreds of thousands of distinct CDR3 sequences, more than 25% of them singletons, with roughly 17% in the top ten. CDR1 is SGHTS, CDR2 YDEGEE, per germline. Trimming took 4 bases from V and 10 from J, leaving 12 bases between them. The CDR3 is 12 residues long.

The chain couples TRBV5-8 to TRBJ2-1, with D tentatively TRBD1 (5 bases). Sequencing input: blood. This sequence was found in a woman aged 80 or older in good health. CDR3 region: CASSQSPGEQFF. CDR3 DNA: TGTGCCAGCAGCCAGTCCCCAGGGGAGCAGTTCTTC.